This T cell receptor beta chain was identified in a study of T-cell reconstitution after alpha-beta-depleted transplantation in children. Points from the study as a whole: One year after transplant, T-cell counts and diversity came mostly from newly produced T cells. Surviving recipient T cells and thymic progenitors underlay high day-60 TCRbeta diversity in some patients. Where alpha-beta T cells came from about two months after transplant was reportedly several hundred expanded graft clones.

CDR3 length: 17 amino acids. Trimming cost V 3 bases and J 4 bases; bases outside gene matches: 12. The germline V gene encodes CDR1 LNHNV and CDR2 YYDKDF (reference sequence). Preparation of the TCRbeta library involved a method that used unique molecular identifiers. TCRdb reprocessed the PCR reads via MiXCR and lists one record per CDR3 protein. The profile covers approximately 630,000 distinct CDR3 sequences, with about an eighth appearing a single time and 0.79% taken by the ten largest. This clonotype has at least ten counts. No antigen is known for it. The chain carries TRBV15 and TRBJ2-1, with 7 bases fitting TRBD2. The sequence came from a girl aged 2 to 9 with congenital amegakaryocytic thrombocytopenia, due to receive a stem cell transplant. Here the sequenced sample was PBMCs, taken before TCRalphabeta/CD19-depleted stem cell transplant. The CDR3 sequence: CATSSPLTGGVYNEQFF. Written as DNA, the CDR3 is TGTGCCACCAGCAGCCCCCTCACTGGGGGGGTATACAATGAGCAGTTCTTC.